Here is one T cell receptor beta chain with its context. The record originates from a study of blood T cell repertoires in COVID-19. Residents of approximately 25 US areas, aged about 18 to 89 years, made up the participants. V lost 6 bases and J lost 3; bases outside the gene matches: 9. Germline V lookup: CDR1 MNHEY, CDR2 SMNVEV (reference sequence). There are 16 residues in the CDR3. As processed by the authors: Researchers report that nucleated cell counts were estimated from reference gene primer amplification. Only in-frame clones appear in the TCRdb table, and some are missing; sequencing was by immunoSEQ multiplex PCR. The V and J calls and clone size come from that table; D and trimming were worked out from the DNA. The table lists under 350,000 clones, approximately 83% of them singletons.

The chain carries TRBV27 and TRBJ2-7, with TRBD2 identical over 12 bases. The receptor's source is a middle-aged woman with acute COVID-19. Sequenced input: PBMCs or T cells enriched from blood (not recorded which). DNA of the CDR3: TGTGCCAGCAGACTCTCGGGACTAGCGGGCAACTACGAGCAGTACTTC. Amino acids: CASRLSGLAGNYEQYF.